These 21 T cell receptor beta chains came from one sample sequenced in a study of CD8+ T cells in alopecia areata. As for treatment: oral pan-JAK inhibitor, 5-10 mg twice daily. It was cDNA, reverse transcribed from extracted RNA, that served as the sequencing template. Some clones are missing from TCRdb's copy, which holds only in-frame ones; the method was immunoSEQ multiplex PCR. This sample yields about 150,000 clones, of which around 50% are seen a single time; more than 15% belongs to the top ten. The sequenced sample was CD8+ T cells sorted from blood, obtained at week 4, from a patient treated with tofacitinib. Receptors originate from a human donor with alopecia areata.

This clone showed up just a few times. The chain joins TRBV19 to TRBJ1-5; no firm D call. V lost 7 bases and J lost 8, with 18 bases in between. The CDR3 covers 14 residues. CDR1 and CDR2 from the germline V gene are LNHDA and SQIVND (reference sequence). In nucleotides, the CDR3 is TGTGCCAGTAAGAGGGTTTTCCCCGAGGAGCCCCAGCATTTT. Translated, it gives CASKRVFPEEPQHF.

This clone was found a few times. Other DNA sequences within the sample encode an identical CDR3. The CDR3 is CASSVGRASYEQYF. DNA for the CDR3: TGTGCCAGCAGCGTCGGCAGGGCCTCCTACGAGCAGTACTTC. This chain links TRBV9 with TRBJ2-7; D is possibly TRBD1 (5 bases). V was shortened by 2 bases and J by 0 bases, with 9 bases between the two germline ends. The CDR3 is made up of 14 amino acids. Per germline, CDR1 SGDLS and CDR2 YYNGEE.

This chain joins TRBV2 and TRBJ1-2, with unresolved D. This CDR3 region has 14 residues. The germline V gene has CDR1 SNHLY and CDR2 FYNNEI. The V end lost 2 bases, the J end lost 4 bases, and 11 bases lay between the germline ends. CDR3 sequence reads: CASSELNRLYGYTF. CDR3 in DNA: TGTGCCAGCAGTGAACTGAACAGACTCTATGGCTACACCTTC.

The J gene is TRBJ2-5, the V gene TRBV7-9, with D perhaps TRBD2 (5 bases). V shed 10 bases and J shed 0 bases, with 12 bases lying between them. Germline CDR1 and CDR2: SEHNR and FQNEAQ (reference sequence). The CDR3 totals 13 residues. Written as DNA, the CDR3 is TGTGCCACCACCCCGGGGTACCAAGAGACCCAGTACTTC. It codes for CATTPGYQETQYF.

The chain employs TRBV13 and TRBJ2-7; D ambiguous. CDR1 and CDR2 (germline): PRHDT, FYEKMQ (reference sequence). Between the trimmed V and J ends, which lost 5 bases and 2 bases, there was a span of 13 bases. The length of the CDR3 is 14 residues. The CDR3, as DNA: TGTGCCAGCAGCATCCGGTCCCCACCCTACGAGCAGTACTTC. Amino acid sequence: CASSIRSPPYEQYF.

The chain combines TRBV23-1 with TRBJ1-2, with D unresolved. TRBV23-1 is designated an ORF whose function remains uncertain. The V gene lost 2 bases and the J gene lost 8 bases, with 15 bases spanning the gap. The CDR3 runs to 14 residues. The CDR3 DNA reads TGCGCCAGCAGTCAAGTTCCATGGAAAAGGGGCTACACCTTC. It codes for CASSQVPWKRGYTF.

A few counts support this clone. The chain couples TRBV6-5 to TRBJ1-1, with 9 bases that match TRBD1. V trimming: 5 bases; J trimming: 10 bases; junction bases outside the gene matches: 11. Per germline, CDR1 MNHEY and CDR2 SVGAGI. This CDR3 has 14 residues. The DNA of the CDR3 is TGTGCCAGCAGTGCCCGGACAGGGGCTACCGGAGCTTTCTTT. It yields the protein CASSARTGATGAFF.

The chain employs TRBV27 and TRBJ1-2; D perhaps matches TRBD1 (6 bases). CDR3 length equals 14 residues. CDR1 is MNHEY and CDR2 is SMNVEV in the germline V gene (reference sequence). Trimming took off 7 bases at V and 5 bases at J, with 17 bases between the two ends. The CDR3 bases are TGTGCCAGCACGCATATAGGGACACCTTATGGCTACACCTTC. Translated: CASTHIGTPYGYTF.

The table lists this clone with a count of one. The chain carries TRBV13 and TRBJ2-3; 12 nucleotides align to TRBD2. The CDR3 length is 16 residues. CDR1 and CDR2 from the germline V gene are PRHDT and FYEKMQ (reference sequence). V shed 4 bases and J 9 bases; nucleotides not matched to a gene: 11. As DNA, the CDR3 is TGTGCCAGCAGCTCATGGACTAGCGGGGCCCGGAGAACGCAGTATTTT. This gives the protein CASSSWTSGARRTQYF. The complete variable domain, with remaining parts taken from reference TRBV13 and TRBJ2-3, reads AAGVIQSPRHLIKEKRETATLKCYPIPRHDTVYWYQQGPGQDPQFLISFYEKMQSDKGSIPDRFSAQQFSDYHSELNMSSLELGDSALYFCASSSWTSGARRTQYFGPGTRLTVL.

V is TRBV5-1 and J is TRBJ1-2; 8 nucleotides match TRBD1. The V gene end was trimmed by 6 bases and the J gene end by 2 bases; junction bases not matched to a gene: 3. This CDR3 contains 13 residues. Germline CDR1 reads SGHRS; CDR2 reads YFSETQ. CDR3 DNA sequence: TGCGCCAGCACCCGGGACAGGAACTATGGCTACACCTTC. Translation gives CASTRDRNYGYTF.

The chain is built from TRBV30 and TRBJ2-7, with 8 bases that match TRBD1. Germline lookup yields CDR1 GTSNPN and CDR2 SVGIG (reference sequence). This CDR3 is built from 12 residues. Trimming cost V 2 bases and J 6 bases; bases outside gene matches: 3. The CDR3 nucleotides are TGTGCCTGGAGTCAAGGACAGGGCGAGCAGTACTTC. Encoded protein: CAWSQGQGEQYF.

V and J are TRBV25-1 and TRBJ2-3; possible D gene TRBD2, 6 bases. CDR1 MGHDK and CDR2 SYGVNS come from the germline V gene. With 2 bases removed from V and 3 bases from J, the gap between germline ends came to 12 bases. This CDR3 is 15 amino acids long. CDR3 residues: CASSESMGGTDTQYF. The CDR3 region has the DNA TGTGCCAGCAGTGAAAGTATGGGGGGAACAGATACGCAGTATTTT.

V is TRBV6-1 and J is TRBJ2-1; TRBD1 aligns across 7 bases. The germline V gene has CDR1 MNHNS and CDR2 SASEGT. The CDR3 totals 13 residues. Trimming removed 2 bases from V and 7 bases from J; junction bases left unmatched: 2. The CDR3 nucleotides are TGTGCCAGCAGTGAAATGACAGGGAATGAGCAGTTCTTC. This sequence encodes CASSEMTGNEQFF.

This clone was detected once. This rearrangement joins TRBV27 to TRBJ1-1; 10 positions match TRBD1. Germline CDR1 and CDR2: MNHEY and SMNVEV (reference sequence). J gave up 6 bases and V 5 bases, and 6 bases lay outside the gene matches. This CDR3 region has 14 residues. The CDR3 is CASSLGGTGAEAFF. The CDR3 coding sequence is TGTGCCAGCAGTCTCGGTGGGACAGGGGCTGAAGCTTTCTTT.

The chain couples TRBV7-9 to TRBJ2-2; possibly TRBD2 for D (7 bases). The V gene lost 7 bases and the J gene lost 2 bases, with 14 bases spanning the gap. The germline CDR1 and CDR2 sequences are SEHNR and FQNEAQ (reference sequence). This CDR3 comprises 15 residues. CDR3 nucleotides: TGTGCCAGCACGCACGGGGGGCGTAACACCGGGGAGCTGTTTTTT. Protein sequence: CASTHGGRNTGELFF.

Comments on this clone: Other DNA sequences in this specimen translate into the identical CDR3. The chain employs TRBV5-1 and TRBJ2-7, with D tentatively TRBD1 or TRBD2 (5 bases each). V gave up 1 base and J gave up 4 bases, with 9 bases separating them. The CDR3 contains 13 residues. Germline CDR1 is SGHRS and CDR2 is YFSETQ. The CDR3: CASSLNGGYEQYF. For the CDR3, the DNA is TGCGCCAGCAGCTTGAATGGGGGTTACGAGCAGTACTTC.

This clone was counted once. The rearrangement uses TRBV19 and TRBJ1-1; 8 bases are a match to TRBD1. The CDR3 loop spans 15 amino acids. V was pared by 7 bases and J by 1 base, with 8 bases of the junction left unmatched. Germline V CDR1 and CDR2: LNHDA, SQIVND (reference sequence). As DNA, the CDR3 is TGTGCCAGTACCAGGACAGGGTGGACGAACACTGAAGCTTTCTTT. This codes for CASTRTGWTNTEAFF.

The V and J genes are TRBV5-1 and TRBJ1-5, with D perhaps TRBD1 (5 bases). CDR3 length equals 15 residues. Trimming removed 4 bases at V and 3 bases at J, with 14 bases between. Germline V gene data show CDR1 as SGHRS and CDR2 as YFSETQ. This CDR3 reads CASSLTDSVNQPQHF. As DNA, the CDR3 is TGCGCCAGCAGCCTTACAGACAGCGTCAATCAGCCCCAGCATTTT.

This clone was seen more than once but under ten times. The rearrangement joins TRBV7-9 to TRBJ2-5; 10 bases agree with TRBD1. CDR3 size: 17 residues. Germline lookup yields CDR1 SEHNR and CDR2 FQNEAQ (reference sequence). V lost 4 bases, J lost 5 bases, and 13 bases stayed unmatched. In DNA, the CDR3 is TGTGCCAGCAGCTCCCCTCCGGGACAGGGGCCCCTTGAGACCCAGTACTTC. The encoded protein is CASSSPPGQGPLETQYF.

In this sample, this clone turned up a few times. The chain has TRBV7-2 and TRBJ1-4, with D hard to call. The CDR3 extends over 13 amino acids. V was cut by 7 bases and J by 7 bases, with 13 bases left in between. The germline CDR1 and CDR2 sequences are SGHTA and FQGNSA. The CDR3 DNA is TGTGCCAGCACAGAGGGTGAGGTTGAAAAACTGTTTTTT. Its protein product is CASTEGEVEKLFF.

This chain uses TRBV5-1 with TRBJ2-7; TRBD1 matches at 9 bases. The V gene end was trimmed by 9 bases and the J gene end by 3 bases; junction bases not matched to a gene: 7. The CDR3 spans 13 residues. Germline V gene data show CDR1 as SGHRS and CDR2 as YFSETQ. The CDR3 loop is CATRTGENYEQYF. CDR3 coding DNA: TGCGCCACTCGGACAGGGGAGAACTACGAGCAGTACTTC. The full variable domain, in which reference TRBV5-1 and TRBJ2-7 provide the parts outside the CDR3, is KAGVTQTPRYLIKTRGQQVTLSCSPISGHRSVSWYQQTPGQGLQFLFEYFSETQRNKGNFPGRFSGRQFSNSRSEMNVSTLELGDSALYLCATRTGENYEQYFGPGTRLTVT.